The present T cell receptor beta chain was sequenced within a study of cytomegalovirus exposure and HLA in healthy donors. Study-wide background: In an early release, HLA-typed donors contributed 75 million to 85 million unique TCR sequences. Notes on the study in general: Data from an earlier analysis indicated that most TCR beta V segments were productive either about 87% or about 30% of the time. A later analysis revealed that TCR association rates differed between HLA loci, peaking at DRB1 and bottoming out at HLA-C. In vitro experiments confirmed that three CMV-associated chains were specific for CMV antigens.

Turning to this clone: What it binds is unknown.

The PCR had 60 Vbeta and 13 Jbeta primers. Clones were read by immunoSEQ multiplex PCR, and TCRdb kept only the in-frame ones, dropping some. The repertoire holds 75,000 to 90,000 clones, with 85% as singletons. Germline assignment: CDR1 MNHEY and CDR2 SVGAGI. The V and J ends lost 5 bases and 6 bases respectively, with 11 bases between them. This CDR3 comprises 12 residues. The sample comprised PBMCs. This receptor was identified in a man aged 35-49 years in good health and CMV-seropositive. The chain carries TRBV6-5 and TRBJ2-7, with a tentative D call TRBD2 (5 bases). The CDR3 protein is CASSTPEGEQYF. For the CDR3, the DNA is TGTGCCAGCAGTACGCCTGAGGGCGAGCAGTACTTC.